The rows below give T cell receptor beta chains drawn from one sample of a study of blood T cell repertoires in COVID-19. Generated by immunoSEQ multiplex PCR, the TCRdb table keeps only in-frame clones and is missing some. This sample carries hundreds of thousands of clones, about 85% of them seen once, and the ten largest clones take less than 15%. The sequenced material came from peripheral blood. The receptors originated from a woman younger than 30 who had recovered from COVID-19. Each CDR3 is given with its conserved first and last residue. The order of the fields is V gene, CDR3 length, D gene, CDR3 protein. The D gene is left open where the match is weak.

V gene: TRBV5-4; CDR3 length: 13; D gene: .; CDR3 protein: CASSFSGDYGYTF
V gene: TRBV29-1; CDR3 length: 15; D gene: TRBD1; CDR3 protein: CSVEDQSGGWYEQYF
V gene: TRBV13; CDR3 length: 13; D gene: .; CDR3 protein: CASSMAVDTEAFF
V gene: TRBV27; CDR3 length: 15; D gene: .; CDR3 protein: CASSPVAGAYNEQFF
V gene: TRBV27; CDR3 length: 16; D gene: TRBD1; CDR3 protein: CASSSREDTGGTEAFF
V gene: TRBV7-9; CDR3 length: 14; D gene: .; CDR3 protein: CASSLGGSTGELFF
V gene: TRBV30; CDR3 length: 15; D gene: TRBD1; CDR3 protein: CAWSPGTGGAETQYF
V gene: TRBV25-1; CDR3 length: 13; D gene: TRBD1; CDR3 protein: CASSTDRDYEQYF
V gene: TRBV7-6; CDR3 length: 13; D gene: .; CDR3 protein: CASSLAEGRTQYF
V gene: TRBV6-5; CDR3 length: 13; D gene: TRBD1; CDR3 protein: CASQGATGNTIYF
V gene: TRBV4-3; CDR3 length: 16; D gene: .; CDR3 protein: CASSQGGGIYNSPLHF
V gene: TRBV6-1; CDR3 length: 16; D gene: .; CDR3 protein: CASSANIDGANTEAFF
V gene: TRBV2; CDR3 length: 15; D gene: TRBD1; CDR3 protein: CASSEDEQGGTEAFF
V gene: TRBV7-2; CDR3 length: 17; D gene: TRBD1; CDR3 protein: CASSTERDRVVGTEAFF
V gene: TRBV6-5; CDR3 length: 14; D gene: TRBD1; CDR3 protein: CASSYDRGTYEQYF
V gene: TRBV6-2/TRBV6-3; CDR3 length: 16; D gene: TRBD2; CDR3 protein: CASSDYSGLSSYEQYF
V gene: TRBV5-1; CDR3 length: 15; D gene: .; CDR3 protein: CASSLEARLRETQYF
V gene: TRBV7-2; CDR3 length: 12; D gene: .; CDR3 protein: CASSFYTGGYTF
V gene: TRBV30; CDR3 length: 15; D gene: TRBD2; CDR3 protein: CAWSVASGSYNEQFF
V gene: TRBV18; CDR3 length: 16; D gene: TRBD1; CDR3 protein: CASSPGQGRTGNTIYF
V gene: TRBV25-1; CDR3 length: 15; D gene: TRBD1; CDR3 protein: CASSAQTGPQETQYF
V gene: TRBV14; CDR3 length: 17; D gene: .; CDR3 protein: CASSQELGGPGANVLTF
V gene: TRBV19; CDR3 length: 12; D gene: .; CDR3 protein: CASSMYGTEAFF
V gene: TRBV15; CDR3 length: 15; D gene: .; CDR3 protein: CATSRDNGVSQPQHF
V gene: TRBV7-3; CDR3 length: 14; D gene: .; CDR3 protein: CASSLRATNEKLFF
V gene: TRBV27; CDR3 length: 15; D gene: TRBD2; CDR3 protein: CASSFGLAGVNEQFF
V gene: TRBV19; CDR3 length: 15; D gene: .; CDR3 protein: CASSKTAQSWTEAFF
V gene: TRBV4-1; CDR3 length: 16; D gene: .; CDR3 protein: CASSQDAGYVFREQFF
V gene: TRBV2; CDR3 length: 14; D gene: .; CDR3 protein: CASITTAPNEKLFF
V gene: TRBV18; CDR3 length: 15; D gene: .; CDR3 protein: CASSPLDSPPYEQYF
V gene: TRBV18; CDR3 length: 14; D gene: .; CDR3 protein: CASSPGGSNQPQHF
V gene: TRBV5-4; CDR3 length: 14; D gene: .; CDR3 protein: CASSSLTVNYGYTF
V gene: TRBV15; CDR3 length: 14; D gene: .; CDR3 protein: CATSRDEITDTQYF
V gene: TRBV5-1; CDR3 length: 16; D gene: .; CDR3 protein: CASSLAAGLGDTEAFF
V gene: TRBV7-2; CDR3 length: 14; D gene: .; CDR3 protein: CASSQDSRNQPQHF
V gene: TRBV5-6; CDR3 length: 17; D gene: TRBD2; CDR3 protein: CASSWLTSAPSYNEQFF
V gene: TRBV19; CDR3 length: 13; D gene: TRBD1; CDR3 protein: CASRTGSFGGYTF
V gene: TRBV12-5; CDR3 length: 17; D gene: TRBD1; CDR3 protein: CASSEGTGYSGNTEAFF
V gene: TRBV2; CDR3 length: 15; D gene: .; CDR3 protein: CASSETPRGVNEQFF
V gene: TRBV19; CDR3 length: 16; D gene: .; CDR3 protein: CASSIGNPGRRNEQFF
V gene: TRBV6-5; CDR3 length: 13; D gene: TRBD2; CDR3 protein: CALAAGTHNEQFF
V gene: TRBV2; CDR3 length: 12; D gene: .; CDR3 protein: CASSEVYYEQYF
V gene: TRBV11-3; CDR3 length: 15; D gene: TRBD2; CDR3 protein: CASSLGLAGEETQYF
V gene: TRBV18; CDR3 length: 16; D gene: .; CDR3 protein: CASSPSTGGSNNEQFF
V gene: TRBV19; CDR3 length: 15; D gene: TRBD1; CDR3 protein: CASSVTSYRGPGYTF
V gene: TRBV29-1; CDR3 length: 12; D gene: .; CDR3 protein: CSVVLLAGTQYF
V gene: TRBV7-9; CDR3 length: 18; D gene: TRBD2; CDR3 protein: CASNSGTSGEVGPGELFF
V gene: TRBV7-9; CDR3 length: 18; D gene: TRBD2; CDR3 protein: CASSLGLAGPSPTNEQFF
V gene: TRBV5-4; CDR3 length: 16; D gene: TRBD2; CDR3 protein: CASSWGTSGITGELFF
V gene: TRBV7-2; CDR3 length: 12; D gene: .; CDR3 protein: CASSLAADTQYF
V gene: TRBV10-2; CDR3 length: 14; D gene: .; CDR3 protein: CASSEGGYQETQYF
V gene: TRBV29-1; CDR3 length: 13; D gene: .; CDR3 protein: CSVKTGFTDTQYF
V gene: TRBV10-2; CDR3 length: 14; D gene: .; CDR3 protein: CASSESGGSLGYTF
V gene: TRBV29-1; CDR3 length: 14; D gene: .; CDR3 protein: CSVEYLASTDTQYF
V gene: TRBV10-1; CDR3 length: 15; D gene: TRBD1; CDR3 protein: CASSESRTGYTEAFF
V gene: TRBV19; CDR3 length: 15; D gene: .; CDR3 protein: CASSKKDTNHQPQHF
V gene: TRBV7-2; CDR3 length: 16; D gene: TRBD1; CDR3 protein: CASSIQGTGGGNEQFF
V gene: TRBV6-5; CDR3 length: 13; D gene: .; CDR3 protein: CASSRTGNTEAFF
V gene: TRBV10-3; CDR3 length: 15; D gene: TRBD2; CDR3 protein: CAISDPSGVSNEQFF
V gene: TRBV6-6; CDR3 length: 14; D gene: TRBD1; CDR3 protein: CASSDRGQNTEAFF